This is a list of T cell receptor beta chains from one sample in a study of cytomegalovirus exposure and HLA in healthy donors. The repertoire was sequenced with immunoSEQ multiplex PCR; TCRdb's copy has only in-frame clones and lacks some. The table shows 200,000 to 250,000 clones, with approximately 78% occurring only once. Sequencing was done on a sample of PBMCs. These receptors were collected from a woman aged 40 to 55 in good health and CMV-seronegative. Each CDR3 is given with its conserved first and last residue. The D gene is left open where the match is weak. Clone size, where shown, is once, few, many, or a class for clones that have expanded.

d_call cdr3_length j_call v_call clone_size cdr3_nt cdr3_aa
TRBD2 17 TRBJ2-3 TRBV4-1 - TGCGCCAGCAGCCAAGACCCACCGCGGGGGAGCACAGATACGCAGTATTTT CASSQDPPRGSTDTQYF
TRBD2 16 TRBJ2-5 TRBV5-4 once TGTGCCAGCAGCTCCCCCGGGGCGGGAGGGGCTGAGACCCAGTACTTC CASSSPGAGGAETQYF
- 16 TRBJ2-3 TRBV6-6 - TGTGCCAGCAGTTACTCAGCGGCCAGAGGCACAGATACGCAGTATTTT CASSYSAARGTDTQYF
TRBD1 17 TRBJ1-1 TRBV11-2 - TGTGCCAGCAGCCAAATTACAGGGGGCTCTCCGGGTACTGAAGCTTTCTTT CASSQITGGSPGTEAFF
TRBD1 16 TRBJ2-7 TRBV5-6 - TGTGCCAGCAGCAACTCCCGGGACAGGCTCTCCTACGAGCAGTACTTC CASSNSRDRLSYEQYF
- 12 TRBJ1-5 TRBV10-2 - TGCGCCAGCAGTGGCAGGGGTCAGCCCCAGCATTTT CASSGRGQPQHF
TRBD1 15 TRBJ1-2 TRBV27 - TGTGCCAGCAGTTCCCGACAGGGATTGAACTATGGCTACACCTTC CASSSRQGLNYGYTF
TRBD2 14 TRBJ2-3 TRBV4-2 few TGTGCCAGCAGCCAAGGGACTAGCGAGGAAACGCAGTATTTT CASSQGTSEETQYF
- 13 TRBJ2-1 TRBV5-1 - TGCGCCAGCAGACCTAGAACAGGGTCTGAGCAGTTCTTC CASRPRTGSEQFF
- 14 TRBJ2-3 TRBV7-2 once TGTGCCAGCAGCATCAGGGGGGCCACAGATACGCAGTATTTT CASSIRGATDTQYF
- 14 TRBJ2-7 TRBV5-1 - TGCGCCAGCAGCTTAGAGTACGGTACCTACGAGCAGTACTTC CASSLEYGTYEQYF
TRBD1 15 TRBJ1-1 TRBV27 few TGTGCCAGCACACGGACAGGGTCTATCCTCACTGAAGCTTTCTTT CASTRTGSILTEAFF
- 10 TRBJ1-1 TRBV7-8 - TGTGCCAGCACGTACACTGAAGCTTTCTTT CASTYTEAFF
- 15 TRBJ2-3 TRBV6-6 - TGTGCCAGCAAAACTAGGGGGGGGCCAGGCGATACGCAGTATTTT CASKTRGGPGDTQYF
- 15 TRBJ2-2 TRBV27 - TGTGCCAGCAGTTTTGCTAGAGAATACACCGGGGAGCTGTTTTTT CASSFAREYTGELFF
- 13 TRBJ2-7 TRBV2 - TGTGCCAGCAGCCCCTACGACTCCTACGAGCAGTACTTC CASSPYDSYEQYF
TRBD1 15 TRBJ2-7 TRBV27 - TGTGCCAGCAGTTGGGGGACAGGGGGTACCTACGAGCAGTACTTC CASSWGTGGTYEQYF
- 15 TRBJ1-2 TRBV27 - TGTGCCAGCAGTTTATCTTTTGCAGTAAACTATGGCTACACCTTC CASSLSFAVNYGYTF
- 13 TRBJ1-2 TRBV10-3 - TGTGCCATCAGTCGGGACATAAGGGATGGCTACACCTTC CAISRDIRDGYTF
TRBD2 15 TRBJ2-3 TRBV7-8 - TGTGCCAGCAGCTTGGGTACACGGGGGGGGGATACGCAGTATTTT CASSLGTRGGDTQYF
TRBD2 15 TRBJ2-1 TRBV2 - TGTGCCAGCAGTGTGGGCGGGAGGGCCCACAATGAGCAGTTCTTC CASSVGGRAHNEQFF
- 15 TRBJ2-3 TRBV7-8 - TGTGCCAGCAGCACAGTCGCTTGGGGGGACGATACGCAGTATTTT CASSTVAWGDDTQYF
- 18 TRBJ2-6 TRBV1 - TGCACCAGCAGCCAAGGGAGGATTTTACTCTCTGGGGCCAACGTCCTGACTTTC CTSSQGRILLSGANVLTF
- 16 TRBJ2-2 TRBV5-1 - TGCGCCAGCAGCTTGGAGAGTAGTATTCCACCCGGGGAGCTGTTTTTT CASSLESSIPPGELFF
- 15 TRBJ1-5 TRBV19 - TGTGCCAGTAGTATCAACCCAAACTCGAATCAGCCCCAGCATTTT CASSINPNSNQPQHF
- 14 TRBJ2-5 TRBV7-8 - TGTGCCAGCAGCTTCTACCGGGATCGTGAGACCCAGTACTTC CASSFYRDRETQYF
- 15 TRBJ2-5 TRBV9 - TGTGCCAGCAGCGTAGATGCAAGCAAGGGGGAGACCCAGTACTTC CASSVDASKGETQYF
- 15 TRBJ2-7 TRBV27 - TGTGCCAGCAGTTCCGTACAGGGGGGGTGGTACGAGCAGTACTTC CASSSVQGGWYEQYF
TRBD2 15 TRBJ2-3 TRBV4-1 few TGCGCCAGCAGCCCACTAGCGGCTAGCACAGATACGCAGTATTTT CASSPLAASTDTQYF
- 13 TRBJ1-5 TRBV2 few TGTGCCAGCACTGGGACTCGCAATCAGCCCCAGCATTTT CASTGTRNQPQHF
- 16 TRBJ1-6 TRBV6-5 - TGTGCCAGCAGTTACTCCGGCAGGGCCTATAATTCACCCCTCCACTTT CASSYSGRAYNSPLHF